This T cell receptor beta chain was captured in a study of T cells in women clearing cervical HPV infection. Overall study: Controls' single incident HPV16 infection cleared within 12 months without precancer. Whole-study results and caveats: Effector/memory and HPV-specific T cells were not isolated, and association timing is unknown.

In the case of this clone: The antigen is not known. The sequence runs out 3 residues before the end of the CDR3; the remainder is reconstructed from the germline J gene.

CDR1 and CDR2 (germline): SGHKS, YYEKEE (reference sequence). The CDR3 extends over 15 amino acids. The V and J ends lost 2 bases and 4 bases, in that order; junction bases with no gene match: 1. TCR beta CDR3 amplified by multiplex PCR from roughly 1,100 ng genomic DNA. Assay used: immunoSEQ multiplex PCR; TCRdb lists only in-frame clones, some missing. The listing contains tens of thousands of clones. Sample: blood buffy coat. The J gene is TRBJ2-1, the V gene TRBV5-5; TRBD2 aligns across 12 bases. This TCR derives from a woman aged 18 to 75 with a cervical HPV16 infection that either progressed to CIN3+ or cleared (not recorded which). CDR3: CASSFGLAGYNEQFF. The part of the CDR3 DNA that was read is TGTGCCAGCAGCTTTGGACTAGCGGGGTACAATGAG.